Listed below are T cell receptor beta chains from one sample, sequenced in a study of T cell responses to AZD1222 COVID-19 vaccine. TCRdb's table, derived via immunoSEQ multiplex PCR, lists solely in-frame clones and lacks some. Here the sample spans about 130,000 clones, approximately 88% being singletons. The sample was peripheral blood, taken on day 0 of AZD1222 vaccination. Receptors originate from an adult in good health. Each CDR3 is given with its conserved first and last residue. A D gene is named only where the DNA matches it firmly. The listing skips clone size in some rows; elsewhere it reads once, few, many or a size class.

TRBD1,TRBV19,TRBJ1-5,.,14,CATTGTGQNQPQHF,TGTGCCACCACCGGGACAGGGCAAAATCAGCCCCAGCATTTT
.,TRBV6-5,TRBJ2-1,.,12,CASSYVEGEQFF,TGTGCCAGCAGTTACGTGGAGGGTGAGCAGTTCTTC
TRBD1,TRBV19,TRBJ1-2,.,14,CASSWTGEPYGYTF,TGTGCCAGTAGTTGGACAGGAGAACCCTATGGCTACACCTTC
TRBD2,TRBV6-5,TRBJ2-5,.,16,CASSYDSSGGAETQYF,TGTGCCAGCAGTTACGATTCGAGCGGGGGGGCAGAGACCCAGTACTTC
.,TRBV2,TRBJ1-2,once,12,CASRVTQDGYTF,TGTGCCAGCAGGGTTACACAGGACGGCTACACCTTC
.,TRBV5-1,TRBJ1-3,.,14,CASSPGNSGNTIYF,TGCGCCAGCAGCCCTGGGAACTCTGGAAACACCATATATTTT
TRBD2,TRBV5-1,TRBJ2-3,once,14,CASSPLGLAGTQYF,TGCGCCAGCAGCCCGTTGGGACTAGCGGGTACGCAGTATTTT
TRBD1,TRBV5-4,TRBJ2-2,.,16,CASSNPGQGRTGELFF,TGTGCCAGCAGCAATCCGGGACAGGGGCGGACCGGGGAGCTGTTTTTT
TRBD2,TRBV7-6,TRBJ2-7,.,22,CASSLALIPGGERGDQTYEQYF,TGTGCCAGCAGCTTAGCCCTGATACCCGGAGGGGAGCGGGGGGATCAAACCTACGAGCAGTACTTC
.,TRBV7-9,TRBJ1-1,.,16,CASSAEEYGSVPEAFF,TGTGCCAGCAGCGCCGAAGAATACGGTTCCGTGCCTGAAGCTTTCTTT
.,TRBV18,TRBJ1-2,.,20,CASSPASGTGRVETNYGYTF,TGTGCCAGCTCACCAGCTTCCGGAACGGGCAGGGTCGAGACGAACTATGGCTACACCTTC
.,TRBV6-5,TRBJ1-5,.,14,CASVPGDSNQPQHF,TGTGCCAGCGTTCCAGGGGATAGCAATCAGCCCCAGCATTTT
.,TRBV6-2/TRBV6-3,TRBJ1-5,.,13,CASSDRKDQPQHF,TGTGCCAGCAGTGACAGGAAGGATCAGCCCCAGCATTTT
.,TRBV28,TRBJ2-1,.,17,CASSSERPDGLGNEQFF,TGTGCCAGCAGCTCAGAGAGGCCGGACGGACTGGGCAATGAGCAGTTCTTC
.,TRBV7-9,TRBJ1-1,.,12,CASSPANGEAFF,TGTGCCAGCAGCCCCGCAAATGGTGAAGCTTTCTTT